These 25 T cell receptor delta chains were sequenced from one sample in a study of γδ T cells in repeated Plasmodium falciparum infection. TCRdb redid clone calling on the multiplex PCR reads using CATT. The table lists 93,000 or so delta-chain clones, 0.75% to 1% of them singletons. Bulk repertoires came from Vgamma9/Vdelta2+ or Vdelta2-negative gammadelta T cells flow-sorted from PBMC. Sequenced sample: gamma-delta T cells from blood. These receptors originate from a pool of human donors (malaria-infected and uninfected, not separated).

In the case of this clone: A read error likely explains why the TCRdb protein, taken from a much larger clone, differs from this DNA's translation at residue 11; the protein shown is translated from the DNA. The chain recombines TRDV2 with TRDJ1, with 9 bases fitting TRDD3. No J segment appears in TCRdb, so it was assigned here by matching the sequence to germline. This CDR3 region has 19 residues. CDR1 GEAIGNYY and CDR2 EKD come from the germline V gene. V lost 0 bases, J lost 0 bases, and 13 bases stayed unmatched. CDR3 amino acids: CACDTVALGDAHHTDKLIF. CDR3 DNA sequence: TGTGCCTGTGACACCGTGGCCCTGGGGGATGCGCATCACACCGATAAACTCATCTTT.

This clone occurred a few times. This sequence is one base from a far larger clone and is likely a read error. Other DNA sequences of this sample code for an identical CDR3. The J gene is TRDJ1, the V gene TRDV1; 7 nucleotides agree with TRDD2. The CDR3 spans 20 residues. Trimming at V came to 4 bases and at J to 1 base, leaving 21 bases not matched to a gene. Germline CDR1 and CDR2: TSWWSYY and QGS. The CDR3 sequence: CALGGAPFLLNRGVTDKLIF. In nucleotides, the CDR3 is TGTGCTCTTGGGGGGGCCCCCTTCCTCCTCAACAGGGGTGTCACCGATAAACTCATCTTT.

A note on this clone: TCRdb lists the protein of a much larger clone for this DNA, which differs at residue 8, so this is likely a read error; the protein given here is translated from the DNA itself. CDR3 amino acids: CALGVVLVPTPLADRLLGDTPDKLIF. CDR3 coding DNA: TGTGCTCTTGGGGTTGTATTAGTTCCTACCCCCCTCGCTGATCGTCTACTGGGGGATACACCCGATAAACTCATCTTT. The chain joins TRDV1 to TRDJ1; 12 bases map to TRDD3. TCRdb is silent on the J gene; assignment here came from matching the DNA to germline. Germline lookup yields CDR1 TSWWSYY and CDR2 QGS. V trimming: 4 bases; J trimming: 3 bases; junction bases outside the gene matches: 36. The CDR3 has 26 residues.

The sample holds a few counts of this clone. This DNA translates differently at residue 7 from the TCRdb protein, which is that of a much larger clone; a read error is likely, and the protein shown is the DNA's own translation. CDR3 bases: TGTGCCTGTGTACACCGCGAGACACGCTCCTGGGACACCCGACAGATGTTTTTC. Translated: CACVHRETRSWDTRQMFF. J is TRDJ3 and V is TRDV2; unclear D gene. TCRdb records no J gene; here it was assigned by comparing the DNA to germline. With 5 bases removed from V and 0 bases from J, the gap between germline ends came to 16 bases. The CDR3 has 18 residues. CDR1 is GEAIGNYY, CDR2 EKD, per germline.

About this clone: The protein that TCRdb holds for this DNA derives from a much larger clone and differs from the translated DNA at residue 7, which likely indicates a read error; the protein shown here is translated from the DNA. The J gene is TRDJ1, the V gene TRDV1, with D perhaps matching TRDD1 (6 bases). Trimming pared 2 bases from V and 0 bases from J, leaving 22 bases between. CDR1 and CDR2 (germline): TSWWSYY, QGS. This CDR3 is 19 amino acids long. The CDR3 region has the DNA TGTGCTCTTGGGGAAATATGCTTCCCCCGAAATACTTACACCGATAAACTCATCTTT. Encoded protein: CALGEICFPRNTYTDKLIF.

This clone was recorded at least ten times. The mismatch at residue 15 between this DNA's translation and the TCRdb protein of a much larger clone likely reflects a read error; the protein shown is translated from the DNA. V and J are TRDV1 and TRDJ1, with 9 positions matching TRDD3. Germline V gene lookup returns CDR1 TSWWSYY and CDR2 QGS. The CDR3 has 21 amino acids. V dropped 1 base and J dropped 5; count of bases not matched to a gene: 23. CDR3 sequence (DNA): TGTGCTCTTGGGGAACCGTGCGGGACCTTGGCCGGGGGATACAGCGGGGATAAACTCATCTTT. Translation gives CALGEPCGTLAGGYSGDKLIF.

With respect to this clone: TCRdb has a much larger clone's protein, which differs at residue 9 from the translation of this DNA, likely because of a read error; what is shown is the protein translated from the DNA. The chain has TRDV1 and TRDJ1; 10 nucleotides line up with TRDD3. V lost 6 bases and J lost 9; bases outside the gene matches: 22. CDR3 length: 18 residues. The germline gives CDR1 TSWWSYY, CDR2 QGS. CDR3 coding DNA: TGTGCTCTTGGTTCTATCTTACCTTTCTGGGGGATAACGAAGCAACTCATCTTT. It encodes CALGSILPFWGITKQLIF.

This clone appeared a few times. TCRdb's entry gives the protein of a much larger clone, which mismatches this DNA's translation at residue 12, likely from a read error; the protein reported here is translated from the DNA. The chain employs TRDV2 and TRDJ1; 7 positions agree with TRDD3. No J gene was available from TCRdb, and it was assigned here by a germline match of the DNA. Germline V gene data show CDR1 as GEAIGNYY and CDR2 as EKD. CDR3 length: 19 amino acids. V gave up 3 bases and J gave up 1 base; unmatched junction bases: 19. The CDR3 protein is CACDSVLIPTGVFTDKLIF. Here the CDR3 DNA reads TGTGCCTGTGACTCCGTTTTGATCCCTACTGGGGTATTCACCGATAAACTCATCTTT.

This clone was observed a handful of times. A far larger clone is one nucleotide away, so this likely arose from a read error. The sample carries other DNA sequences with the same CDR3. The rearrangement joins TRDV2 to TRDJ1; 9 bases line up with TRDD3. The J gene, missing from TCRdb, was assigned here through DNA to germline matching. The CDR3 is 17 amino acids. Germline V lookup: CDR1 GEAIGNYY, CDR2 EKD. The CDR3 is CACDPSRTGGYPDKLIF. CDR3 DNA sequence: TGTGCCTGTGACCCATCACGCACGGGGGGATACCCCGACAAACTCATCTTT.

This clone was counted a few times. This likely traces to a read error, being one base from a far larger clone. This CDR3 is also generated by other DNA sequences in the sample. The chain joins TRDV1 to TRDJ1, with TRDD3 as a possible D gene (10 bases). The J gene was not available in TCRdb and was assigned here by matching the DNA to germline segments. Germline V CDR1 and CDR2: TSWWSYY, QGS. CDR3 length: 21 amino acids. In nucleotides, the CDR3 is TGTGCTCTCGGGGAACGCCTTCCTACGCAGTTGGGGGATACTGGCACCGATAAACTCATCTTT. Amino acid sequence: CALGERLPTQLGDTGTDKLIF.

Note on this clone: The protein held in TCRdb is that of a much larger clone and does not match this DNA's translation at residue 14, likely because of a read error; the protein shown is translated from the DNA. The rearrangement joins TRDV1 to TRDJ1, with a tentative D call TRDD3 (6 bases). The CDR3 runs to 19 residues. With 4 bases removed from V and 6 bases from J, the gap between germline ends came to 30 bases. Germline V gives CDR1 TSWWSYY, CDR2 QGS. Here the CDR3 reads CALGVIAHLGSGWKYKLIF. The CDR3 nucleotides read TGTGCTCTTGGGGTAATAGCGCACCTGGGGTCTGGGTGGAAGTATAAACTCATCTTT.

This clone was seen ten or more times. The genes are TRDV1 and TRDJ1; 9 bases are shared with TRDD3. TCRdb is silent on the J gene; assignment here came from matching the DNA to germline. The CDR3 runs 20 residues. The germline gives CDR1 TSWWSYY, CDR2 QGS. The V gene end was trimmed by 2 bases and the J gene end by 0 bases; junction bases not matched to a gene: 16. For the CDR3, the DNA is TGTGCTCTTGGGGAAAGTCCTACGCGGTACTGGGGGACAAACACCGATAAACTCATCTTT. Protein product: CALGESPTRYWGTNTDKLIF.

This clone was observed a few times. TCRdb records a much larger clone's protein for this DNA, with a difference at residue 15 that likely arises from a read error; the protein given is the translation of the DNA. V usage is TRDV2 and J usage is TRDJ3, with unresolved D. TCRdb carries no J gene annotation; the J gene was assigned here by matching the DNA with germline. In germline, CDR1 is GEAIGNYY, CDR2 EKD. This CDR3 comprises 22 residues. CDR3 sequence: CACDTGPAVAPTSSGDTRQMFF. The CDR3 DNA follows: TGTGCCTGTGACACCGGTCCTGCGGTGGCCCCCACAAGCTCCGGGGACACCCGACAGATGTTTTTC.

Regarding this clone: The protein TCRdb gives is from a much larger clone and does not agree with this DNA's translation at residue 10, likely a read error; the protein shown here comes from the DNA. V usage is TRDV2 and J usage is TRDJ1, with 10 bases that match TRDD3. No J gene is reported in TCRdb; it was inferred here by comparing the DNA with germline. V was pared by 2 bases and J by 3 bases, with 8 bases of the junction left unmatched. Germline lookup yields CDR1 GEAIGNYY and CDR2 EKD. The CDR3 consists of 16 residues. Here the CDR3 reads CACDILGDIKSDKLIF. DNA of the CDR3: TGTGCCTGTGACATCCTGGGGGATATAAAGTCCGATAAACTCATCTTT.

There are a few counts of this clone. A far larger clone differs by one base, so this is likely a read error. Other nucleotide sequences from this sample produce the same CDR3. This chain joins TRDV2 and TRDJ1, with a weak D call TRDD3 (5 bases). CDR1 and CDR2 from the germline V gene are GEAIGNYY and EKD. The CDR3 runs to 18 residues. The V end lost 0 bases, the J end lost 7 bases, and 26 bases lay between the germline ends. CDR3 loop: CACDTILLNLLGNTKLIF. The CDR3 nucleotides are TGTGCCTGTGACACCATCCTCCTGAACCTATTGGGGAACACTAAACTCATCTTT.

In this sample, this clone turned up many times. The same CDR3 arises from other DNA sequences in this sample as well. V and J are TRDV1 and TRDJ1; TRDD3 aligns across 8 bases. Losses at the gene ends were 5 bases for V and 2 bases for J; bases not matched to a gene: 19. Per germline, CDR1 TSWWSYY and CDR2 QGS. The CDR3 is made up of 19 amino acids. CDR3 sequence (DNA): TGTGCTCTTGGGAAAAATCCGGGGGATAAAATGGGAAGAACCGATAAACTCATCTTT. Translating gives CALGKNPGDKMGRTDKLIF.

A note on this clone: The TCRdb record carries a much larger clone's protein, which differs from this DNA's translation at residue 11; a read error is the likely cause, and the protein listed here is the DNA translation. No J gene was assigned, while the V gene was called as TRDV1; TRDD3 was called by the table and not checked on the DNA. The CDR3 consists of 13 residues. The V gene's germline CDR1 is TSWWSYY and CDR2 QGS. The chain's CDR3 is CALGEGVRGLHIF. CDR3 nucleotides: TGTGCTCTTGGGGAAGGGGTACGGGGTTTACACATCTTT.

As for this clone: The amino acid sequence in TCRdb belongs to a much larger clone and departs from this DNA's translation at residue 3, likely a sequencing read error; the sequence shown is translated from the DNA. The chain couples TRDV1 to TRDJ1; the match to TRDD3 covers 10 bases. Since TCRdb gives no J gene, matching the DNA to germline was used here to assign it. CDR1 TSWWSYY and CDR2 QGS come from the germline V gene. V lost 10 bases and J lost 1; bases outside the gene matches: 18. This CDR3 region has 18 residues. The CDR3 DNA reads as TGTGCTCCTGGACTCCCTACGGGGGATACGCGCCGCACCGATAAACTCATCTTT. This codes for CAPGLPTGDTRRTDKLIF.

This clone has a count of ten or more. This sequence is one base from a far larger clone and is likely a read error. Within the sample, other DNA sequences also encode this same CDR3. This rearrangement joins TRDV2 to TRDJ1, with TRDD3 identical over 10 bases. No J gene is reported in TCRdb; it was inferred here by comparing the DNA with germline. CDR3 length: 17 amino acids. J gave up 0 bases and V 3 bases, and 9 bases lay outside the gene matches. Germline V gene sequence: CDR1 GEAIGNYY, CDR2 EKD. The CDR3 sequence is CACDPLGDMDYTDKLIF. The CDR3 DNA reads as TGTGCCTGTGACCCGCTGGGGGATATGGACTACACCGATAAACTCATCTTT.

This clone was observed a handful of times. This DNA's translation differs at residue 8 from TCRdb's protein, which comes from a much larger clone; a read error is likely, and the protein shown is translated from the DNA. This chain uses TRDV2 with TRDJ1; possible D gene TRDD3, 7 bases. The J gene was missing in TCRdb and was found by matching the end of the DNA to germline. Trimming shortened V by 3 bases and J by 0 bases, and 22 bases separated the two germline ends. CDR3 length equals 18 residues. Germline V lookup: CDR1 GEAIGNYY, CDR2 EKD. The CDR3 nucleotides are TGTGCCTGTGACGCTTTACTGAGGGATACTTCCTACACCGATAAACTCATCTTT. It yields the protein CACDALLRDTSYTDKLIF.

In the case of this clone: A read error likely explains why the TCRdb protein, taken from a much larger clone, differs from this DNA's translation at residue 4; the protein shown is translated from the DNA. The chain is built from TRDV2 and TRDJ1, with 11 bases aligning to TRDD3. The J gene comes from matching the DNA to germline here; TCRdb lacks it. The V gene's germline CDR1 is GEAIGNYY and CDR2 EKD. The CDR3 has 16 amino acids. The trim removed 7 bases at V and 3 bases at J, leaving 12 bases unmatched. The CDR3 DNA reads TGTGCCTGGAGCATTCGGCATGGGGGATACGCCGATAAACTCATCTTT. Encoded protein: CAWSIRHGGYADKLIF.

Remarks on this clone: The TCRdb record carries a much larger clone's protein, which differs from this DNA's translation at residue 11; a read error is the likely cause, and the protein listed here is the DNA translation. The chain couples TRDV2 to TRDJ3; 8 bases match TRDD3. The J gene was missing in TCRdb and was found by matching the end of the DNA to germline. The V segment lost 2 bases and the J segment 2 bases; nucleotides outside the gene matches: 10. This CDR3 region has 19 residues. The V gene's germline CDR1 is GEAIGNYY and CDR2 EKD. The CDR3 reads CACDKASWGSPWDTRQMFF. In DNA, the CDR3 is TGTGCCTGTGACAAAGCGTCCTGGGGGAGCCCCTGGGACACCCGACAGATGTTTTTC.

J is TRDJ1 and V is TRDV1; TRDD3 matches 9 bases. Assignment of the J gene here rests on matching the DNA to germline, because TCRdb gives none. The CDR3 is 18 amino acids. Germline V gene data show CDR1 as TSWWSYY and CDR2 as QGS. V was pared by 0 bases and J by 2 bases, with 10 bases of the junction left unmatched. The CDR3 is CALGELKFQGIRTDKLIF. The CDR3 coding sequence is TGTGCTCTTGGGGAACTTAAATTCCAGGGGATACGGACCGATAAACTCATCTTT.

This clone came up a few times. The translation of this DNA and the TCRdb protein of a much larger clone differ at residue 3, probably owing to a read error; the protein shown here is translated from the DNA. V is TRDV1 and J is TRDJ1; tentatively, D is TRDD3 (5 bases). The J gene, left out of TCRdb, was set here by checking the DNA against germline. This CDR3 has 15 residues. Germline V gene data show CDR1 as TSWWSYY and CDR2 as QGS. Here the CDR3 DNA reads TGTGCCAGAGGGCGGGGAACCGGCTCCACCGATAAACTCATCTTT. Protein: CARGRGTGSTDKLIF.

This clone was counted only a few times. The J gene is TRDJ2, the V gene TRDV2; D perhaps matches TRDD3 (6 bases). Germline V gene data show CDR1 as GEAIGNYY and CDR2 as EKD. This CDR3 is 17 amino acids long. The ends were cut back, 4 bases at V and 5 bases at J, with 22 bases in the middle. CDR3 in amino acids: CACEKVGGGNLTAQLFF. As DNA, the CDR3 is TGTGCCTGTGAAAAAGTGGGGGGGGGAAACTTAACAGCACAACTCTTCTTT.